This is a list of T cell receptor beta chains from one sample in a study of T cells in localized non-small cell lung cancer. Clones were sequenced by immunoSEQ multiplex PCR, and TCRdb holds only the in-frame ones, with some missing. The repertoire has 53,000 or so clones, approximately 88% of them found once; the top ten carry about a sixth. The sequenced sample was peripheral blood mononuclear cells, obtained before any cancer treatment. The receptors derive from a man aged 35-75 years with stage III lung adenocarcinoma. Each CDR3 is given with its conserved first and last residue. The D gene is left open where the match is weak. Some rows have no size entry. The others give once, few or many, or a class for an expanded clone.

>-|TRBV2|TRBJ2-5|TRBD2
TGTGCCAGCAGACCGGGACTAGAGACGACCCAGTACTTC
CASRPGLETTQYF
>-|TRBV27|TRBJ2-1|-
TGTGCCAGCAGCACTCCAGATGAGCAGTTCTTC
CASSTPDEQFF
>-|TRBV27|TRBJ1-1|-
TGTGCCAGCAGTTTCATGGCGGGGCACACTGAAGCTTTCTTT
CASSFMAGHTEAFF
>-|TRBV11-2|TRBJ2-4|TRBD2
TGTGCCAGCAGCTTAGTTTCAGCGGGAGAGGGAGCCAAAAACATTCAGTACTTC
CASSLVSAGEGAKNIQYF
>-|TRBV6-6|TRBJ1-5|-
TGTGCCAGTCAGGAACATCAGCCCCAGCATTTT
CASQEHQPQHF
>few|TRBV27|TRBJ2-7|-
TGTGCCAGCAGTTTGTATACCTACGAGCAGTACTTC
CASSLYTYEQYF
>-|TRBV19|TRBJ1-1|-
TGTGCCAGTACTTGGGACCGAGGAGCTGAAGCTTTCTTT
CASTWDRGAEAFF
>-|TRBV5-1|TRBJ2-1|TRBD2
TGCGCCAGCAGCTCTACCGTGACTAGCGGGGGTTTATACAATGAGCAGTTCTTC
CASSSTVTSGGLYNEQFF
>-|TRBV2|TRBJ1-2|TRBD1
TGTGCCAGCAGTGCCCGGACAGGGGGAAACTATGGCTACACCTTC
CASSARTGGNYGYTF
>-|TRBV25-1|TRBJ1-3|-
TGTGCCAGCAGTGCCTCGGAGGGGCGGCCGGGAAACACCATATATTTT
CASSASEGRPGNTIYF
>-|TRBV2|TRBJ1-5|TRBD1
TGTGCCAGCAGTGAAAACGTAGGGGGCCAGCCCCAGCATTTT
CASSENVGGQPQHF
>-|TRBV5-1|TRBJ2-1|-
TGCGCCAGCAGCTTGGGGGGGCCGAGTAATGAGCAGTTCTTC
CASSLGGPSNEQFF
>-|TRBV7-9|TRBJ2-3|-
TGTGCCAGCAGCCTCCAAGATACGCAGTATTTT
CASSLQDTQYF
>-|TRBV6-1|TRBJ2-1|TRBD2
TGTGCCAGCACCAGCGGGGAGGGCAAAAATGAGCAGTTCTTC
CASTSGEGKNEQFF
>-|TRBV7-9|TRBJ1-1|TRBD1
TGTGCCAGCGGATACACGGGACAGGGAGGAACTGAAGCTTTCTTT
CASGYTGQGGTEAFF
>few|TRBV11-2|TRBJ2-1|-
TGTGCCAGCAGCTTAGTGGGGGCGGGAGATCCCAATGAGCAGTTCTTC
CASSLVGAGDPNEQFF
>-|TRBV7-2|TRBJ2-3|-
TGTGCCAGCAGCTTAGCACTAAGCACAGATACGCAGTATTTT
CASSLALSTDTQYF
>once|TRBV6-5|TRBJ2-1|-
TGTGCCAGCAGTTTTGGCGATGAGCAGTTCTTC
CASSFGDEQFF
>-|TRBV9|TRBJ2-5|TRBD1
TGTGCCAGCAGCGCCGACGGAAGGGGGCCACAAGAGACCCAGTACTTC
CASSADGRGPQETQYF
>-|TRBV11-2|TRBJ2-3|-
TGTGCCAGCAGCTTCAGGCGCGCAGATACGCAGTATTTT
CASSFRRADTQYF
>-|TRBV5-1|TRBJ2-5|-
TGCGCCAGCCGTCCGCAGGGGGGGCTAGAGACCCAGTACTTC
CASRPQGGLETQYF
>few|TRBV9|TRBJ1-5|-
TGTGCCAGCAGCGTAGAGCCTGGGAGGGATCAGCCCCAGCATTTT
CASSVEPGRDQPQHF
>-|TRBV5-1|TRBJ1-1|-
TGCGCCAGCAGCTTGGCCAGTAGGGACACTGAAGCTTTCTTT
CASSLASRDTEAFF
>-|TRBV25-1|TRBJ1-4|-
TGTGCCAGCTCCGCAGGGTGGGATGAAAAACTGTTTTTT
CASSAGWDEKLFF
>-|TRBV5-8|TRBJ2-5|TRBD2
TGTGCCAGCAGCCCGAAGCGGGAGGTGTACCAAGAGACCCAGTACTTC
CASSPKREVYQETQYF
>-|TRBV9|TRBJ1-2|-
TGTGCCAGCACCCCGACCGGACCTAACTATGGCTACACCTTC
CASTPTGPNYGYTF
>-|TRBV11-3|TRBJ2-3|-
TGTGCCAGCAGCTTAGATCCGGATACAGATACGCAGTATTTT
CASSLDPDTDTQYF
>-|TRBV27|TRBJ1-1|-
TGTGCCAGCAGTTACACGGGCCTAGGGAACACTGAAGCTTTCTTT
CASSYTGLGNTEAFF
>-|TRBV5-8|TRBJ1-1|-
TGTGCCAGCAGCTTGGTGGGGCAGGTCATGAACACTGAAGCTTTCTTT
CASSLVGQVMNTEAFF
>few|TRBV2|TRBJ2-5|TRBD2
TGTGCCAGCAGTGACGTCGGTGGGCTAGCGGGGGGACTGGAGGCCCAGTACTTC
CASSDVGGLAGGLEAQYF
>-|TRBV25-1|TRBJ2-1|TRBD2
TGTGCCACCAGATCCCCGGGACTAGCGGGGGGGCCGGAGGATGAGCAGTTCTTC
CATRSPGLAGGPEDEQFF
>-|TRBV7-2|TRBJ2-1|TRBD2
TGTGCCAGCAGACTCGGGACTAGCGGCGTCAATGAGCAGTTCTTC
CASRLGTSGVNEQFF
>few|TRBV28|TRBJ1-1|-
TGTGCCAGCAGCCGGGGACTGGAGAACACTGAAGCTTTCTTT
CASSRGLENTEAFF
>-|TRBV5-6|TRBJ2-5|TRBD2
TGTGCCAGCAGCTTGGGCAGCGGGAGGGTAGAGACCCAGTACTTC
CASSLGSGRVETQYF
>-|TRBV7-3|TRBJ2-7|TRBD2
TGTGCCAGCAGCTCCGGGAGGGCCGACGAGCAGTACTTC
CASSSGRADEQYF
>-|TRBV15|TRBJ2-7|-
TGTGCCACCAGCAGAGATCAGGGAGTCTACGAGCAGTACTTC
CATSRDQGVYEQYF
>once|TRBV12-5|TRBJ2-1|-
TGTGCTAGTGGTTTGGCGGCAATCAATGAGCAGTTCTTC
CASGLAAINEQFF
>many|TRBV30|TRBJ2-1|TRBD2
TGTGCCTGGAGGTCGGAAACTAGCGGGTACAATGAGCAGTTCTTC
CAWRSETSGYNEQFF
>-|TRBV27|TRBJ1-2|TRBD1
TGTGCCAGCAGGACAGGGGGCGATGATGGCTACACCTTC
CASRTGGDDGYTF
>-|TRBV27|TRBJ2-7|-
TGTGCCAGCAGCAAACAGGGAAGGGGGTCCTACGAGCAGTACTTC
CASSKQGRGSYEQYF
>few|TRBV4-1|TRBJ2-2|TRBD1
TGCGCCAGCAGCCTGCCCGAAGGGGACAGGGGGCATGACGGGGAGCTGTTTTTT
CASSLPEGDRGHDGELFF
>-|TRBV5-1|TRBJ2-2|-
TGCGCCAGCAGCTTGCAGGGCACCGGGGAGCTGTTTTTT
CASSLQGTGELFF
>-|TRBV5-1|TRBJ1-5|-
TGCGCCAGCAGCTTGGGTGGCACATCGAGGCAGCCCCAGCATTTT
CASSLGGTSRQPQHF
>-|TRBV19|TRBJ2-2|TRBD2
TGTGCCAGCCGAGCGGGAGCGGGCGCGAACACCGGGGAGCTGTTTTTT
CASRAGAGANTGELFF
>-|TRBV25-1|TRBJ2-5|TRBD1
TGTGCCAGCACCGGGACAGGGGGTTTGGAGACCCAGTACTTC
CASTGTGGLETQYF
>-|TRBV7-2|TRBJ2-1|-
TGTGCCAGCAGCTTAGCGAGCGGCCCCTTCAATGAGCAGTTCTTC
CASSLASGPFNEQFF
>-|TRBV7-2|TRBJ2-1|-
TGTGCCAGCAGCCCCATCTGGGGGAATGAGCAGTTCTTC
CASSPIWGNEQFF
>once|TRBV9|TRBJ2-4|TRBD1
TGTGCCAGCAGCGCGGGACAGGGAACCAAAAACATTCAGTACTTC
CASSAGQGTKNIQYF
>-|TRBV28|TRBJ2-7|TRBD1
TGTGCCAGCAGTGGACAGGGCGAGCAGTACTTC
CASSGQGEQYF
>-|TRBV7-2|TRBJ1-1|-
TGTGCCAGCAGCTTAGCGCTAACCCAGACTGAAGCTTTCTTT
CASSLALTQTEAFF
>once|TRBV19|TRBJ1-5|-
TGTGCCAGTAGTATAGCAGGGAACAATCAGCCCCAGCATTTT
CASSIAGNNQPQHF
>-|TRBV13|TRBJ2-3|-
TGTGCCAGCAGCTCGCCCCCCCCTAGCACAGATACGCAGTATTTT
CASSSPPPSTDTQYF
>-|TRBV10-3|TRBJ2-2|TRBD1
TGTGCCAGCCAGCCGGGACAGAGAAATGGCGGGGAGCTGTTTTTT
CASQPGQRNGGELFF
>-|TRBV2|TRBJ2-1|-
TGTGCCAGCAGTCTAGCGCTGTACAATGAGCAGTTCTTC
CASSLALYNEQFF